These T cell receptor beta chains were read from a single sample in a study of CD8 T cells in ankylosing spondylitis. TCRdb reprocessed the 5' RACE reads via MiXCR and lists one record per CDR3 protein. Here the sample spans over 75,000 distinct CDR3 sequences, roughly 10% being singletons. Sequencing input: blood, either unsorted or a sorted T cell fraction (not recorded which). These TCRs come from a male donor with ankylosing spondylitis or in good health (not recorded which). Both conserved end residues are part of each CDR3. The D gene is left open where the match is weak. Clone sizes are given selectively: once, few, many, or a class where the clone is expanded.

d_gene,abundance,j_gene,v_gene,CDR3aa,CDR3nt
NA,many,TRBJ1-1,TRBV24-1,CATSDGDSTEAFF,TGTGCCACCAGTGATGGGGATTCGACTGAAGCTTTCTTT
TRBD2,many,TRBJ2-3,TRBV25-1,CASSVSKRGGLDTQYF,TGTGCCAGCAGTGTTTCGAAGCGGGGGGGTTTGGATACGCAGTATTTT
NA,many,TRBJ2-7,TRBV3-1,CASSRLDYEQYF,TGTGCCAGCAGCCGACTGGACTACGAGCAGTACTTC
NA,NA,TRBJ1-5,TRBV2,CASLAGSNQPQHF,TGTGCCAGCTTAGCGGGTAGCAATCAGCCCCAGCATTTT
TRBD2,many,TRBJ2-1,TRBV29-1,CSDRGLAGGEQFF,TGCAGCGACCGTGGACTAGCGGGGGGAGAGCAGTTCTTC
NA,many,TRBJ1-2,TRBV28,CASSLDRYGYTF,TGTGCCAGCAGTTTAGATCGCTATGGCTACACCTTC
NA,many,TRBJ2-3,TRBV27,CASSLSMSDTQYF,TGTGCCAGCAGTTTATCCATGTCAGATACGCAGTATTTT
NA,many,TRBJ2-1,TRBV7-7,CASSLVRGANEQFF,TGTGCTAGCAGCTTAGTCAGGGGGGCGAATGAGCAGTTCTTC
TRBD1,many,TRBJ2-7,TRBV5-1,CATATRTGVGEQYF,TGTGCCACCGCCACCAGGACAGGGGTGGGGGAGCAGTACTTC
NA,NA,TRBJ2-6,TRBV7-2,CASRPASTLSGANVLTF,TGTGCCAGCAGACCCGCTAGCACCCTCTCTGGGGCCAACGTCCTGACTTTC
TRBD2,many,TRBJ2-5,TRBV4-2,CASSLGTSEGETQYF,TGTGCCAGCAGTCTCGGGACTAGCGAGGGGGAGACCCAGTACTTC
NA,few,TRBJ2-3,TRBV7-9,CASSQDPRDTQYF,TGTGCCAGCAGCCAAGACCCGAGGGATACGCAGTATTTT
NA,NA,TRBJ1-1,TRBV20-1,CSARVPAMNTEAFF,TGCAGTGCTAGGGTTCCGGCCATGAACACTGAAGCTTTCTTT
NA,NA,TRBJ2-7,TRBV7-9,CASSPPRGDYEQYF,TGTGCCAGCAGCCCCCCAAGGGGGGACTACGAGCAGTACTTC
NA,many,TRBJ2-5,TRBV4-2,CASRGEGKETQYF,TGTGCCAGCAGGGGGGAAGGGAAAGAGACCCAGTACTTC
NA,NA,TRBJ1-1,TRBV7-2,CASSLALTGRGSAFF,TGTGCCAGCAGCTTAGCCTTAACAGGGAGAGGTTCGGCTTTCTTT
NA,many,TRBJ2-7,TRBV11-1,CASRPRGDYEQYF,TGTGCCAGCAGGCCCAGGGGAGACTACGAGCAGTACTTC
TRBD2,few,TRBJ2-3,TRBV6-5,CASSYSGTTDTQYF,TGTGCCAGCAGCTACAGCGGGACCACGGATACGCAGTATTTT
NA,few,TRBJ2-4,TRBV5-1,CASRGDSRAYF,TGCGCCAGCAGGGGAGACAGCCGGGCGTACTTC
TRBD2,many,TRBJ2-6,TRBV5-1,CASSLLAGGPSSGANVLTF,TGCGCCAGCAGCTTGCTAGCGGGGGGCCCGAGCTCTGGGGCCAACGTCCTGACTTTC
NA,many,TRBJ1-5,TRBV7-2,CASSFGMDWPQHF,TGTGCCAGCAGCTTTGGGATGGACTGGCCCCAGCATTTT
NA,many,TRBJ2-4,TRBV29-1,CSVVGGSLPGDIQYF,TGCAGCGTTGTGGGGGGCAGCCTACCCGGGGACATTCAGTACTTC
NA,many,TRBJ1-2,TRBV6-1,CASSEQGPRYGYTF,TGTGCCAGCAGTGAACAGGGGCCCCGCTATGGCTACACCTTC
NA,NA,TRBJ2-4,TRBV2,CASSDSGTKGYF,TGTGCCAGCAGTGATTCTGGGACGAAGGGGTACTTC
NA,many,TRBJ2-1,TRBV27,CASGYLNNEQFF,TGTGCCAGCGGTTATCTCAACAATGAGCAGTTCTTC
NA,NA,TRBJ2-1,TRBV2,CASSGENNEQFF,TGTGCCAGCAGTGGGGAGAACAATGAGCAGTTCTTC
TRBD1,many,TRBJ2-7,TRBV15,CATSSPPTGDEQYF,TGTGCCACCAGCAGCCCACCTACAGGGGACGAGCAGTACTTC
NA,many,TRBJ2-3,TRBV10-3,CAISERPDTQYF,TGTGCCATCAGTGAGCGCCCAGATACGCAGTATTTT